These T cell receptor beta chains were read from a single sample in a study of PD-1 blockade in classical Hodgkin lymphoma. Repertoires were generated with immunoSEQ multiplex PCR, while TCRdb's copy carries only in-frame clones and drops some. Among approximately 2,800 clones listed, about 71% were seen once. The source was CD8+ T cells from blood, collected at baseline. These receptors originate from a human donor with classical Hodgkin lymphoma. The CDR3 runs from the conserved cysteine through the conserved F or W. A D gene is named only where the DNA matches it firmly. A clone size is listed for some rows: how often the clone was seen (once, few, many), or a class if it is expanded.

j_gene	v_gene	abundance	d_gene	CDR3aa	CDR3nt
TRBJ2-5	TRBV4-3	-	TRBD2	CASSQIWTSGDIQETQYF	TGCGCCAGCAGCCAAATTTGGACTAGCGGGGATATACAAGAGACCCAGTACTTC
TRBJ2-3	TRBV9	-	TRBD1	CASSDRGLGTDTQYF	TGTGCCAGCAGCGACAGGGGGCTAGGCACAGATACGCAGTATTTT
TRBJ2-7	TRBV7-8	-	-	CASSLVGSREQYF	TGTGCCAGCAGCTTAGTGGGCAGCCGCGAGCAGTACTTC
TRBJ2-2	TRBV19	-	-	CASQGPPGELFF	TGTGCCAGTCAAGGGCCCCCCGGGGAGCTGTTTTTT
TRBJ2-3	TRBV7-3	-	TRBD1	CASSPTGGGGDTQYF	TGTGCCAGCAGCCCCACAGGGGGTGGAGGAGATACGCAGTATTTT
TRBJ2-1	TRBV10-3	few	TRBD2	CAISAGTSGGAAYNEQFF	TGTGCCATCAGTGCCGGGACTAGCGGGGGGGCCGCCTACAATGAGCAGTTCTTC
TRBJ1-1	TRBV4-3	-	-	CASRAIRDLRTEAFF	TGCGCCAGCAGAGCCATACGGGACTTGCGCACTGAAGCTTTCTTT
TRBJ1-1	TRBV2	-	TRBD1	CAGGTGGTEAFF	TGTGCCGGAGGGACAGGGGGGACTGAAGCTTTCTTT
TRBJ2-2	TRBV30	-	-	CASTKTGELFF	TGTGCCTCCACTAAGACCGGGGAGCTGTTTTTT
TRBJ2-7	TRBV7-2	few	-	CASSFLPYEQYF	TGTGCCAGCAGCTTCTTACCCTACGAGCAGTACTTC
TRBJ2-5	TRBV7-2	-	TRBD2	CASSEIAGGRLETQYF	TGTGCCAGCAGCGAGATAGCGGGGGGGCGGCTGGAGACCCAGTACTTC
TRBJ2-2	TRBV9	-	TRBD2	CASSGSGGAPGELFF	TGTGCCAGCAGCGGGAGCGGGGGGGCCCCCGGGGAGCTGTTTTTT
TRBJ2-1	TRBV9	-	TRBD1	CASSARQGWDEQFF	TGTGCCAGCAGCGCCCGACAGGGATGGGATGAGCAGTTCTTC
TRBJ1-2	TRBV29-1	-	-	CSVPSSQGYGYTF	TGCAGCGTTCCATCATCACAGGGATATGGCTACACCTTC
TRBJ1-1	TRBV6-1	-	TRBD1	CASSDTPQQGAVVEAFF	TGTGCCAGCAGTGATACCCCTCAACAGGGGGCCGTGGTAGAAGCTTTCTTT
TRBJ1-1	TRBV7-3	few	-	CASSLVGTHLNTEAFF	TGTGCCAGCAGCTTAGTCGGGACCCATTTGAACACTGAAGCTTTCTTT
TRBJ1-1	TRBV19	-	TRBD1	CATTTGSEAFF	TGTGCCACCACGACAGGGTCTGAAGCTTTCTTT
TRBJ1-2	TRBV9	-	TRBD1	CASSLSGQGASGGYTF	TGTGCCAGCAGCCTCAGTGGACAGGGGGCCTCGGGCGGCTACACCTTC
TRBJ1-4	TRBV4-1	-	-	CASSQGLDSSTNEKLFF	TGCGCCAGCAGCCAAGGCCTAGATAGTTCAACTAATGAAAAACTGTTTTTT
TRBJ1-5	TRBV11-3	-	TRBD1	CASSSTPQGVSNQPQHF	TGTGCCAGCAGCTCCACCCCGCAGGGGGTGAGCAATCAGCCCCAGCATTTT
TRBJ2-2	TRBV4-2	few	-	CASSQENTGELFF	TGTGCCAGCAGCCAAGAGAACACCGGGGAGCTGTTTTTT
TRBJ2-2	TRBV7-9	-	-	CASSFGGTGELFF	TGTGCCAGCAGCTTCGGCGGTACCGGGGAGCTGTTTTTT
TRBJ2-3	TRBV14	-	TRBD1	CASSQGGQGGTRTSTDTQYF	TGTGCCAGCAGCCAAGGGGGACAGGGGGGAACCCGCACTAGCACAGATACGCAGTATTTT
TRBJ2-1	TRBV9	few	TRBD2	CASSVSLAGGNEQFF	TGTGCCAGCAGCGTATCCCTAGCGGGGGGCAATGAGCAGTTCTTC
TRBJ1-2	TRBV5-6	-	TRBD1	CASSSTDRGYGYTF	TGTGCCAGCAGCTCGACTGACAGGGGCTATGGCTACACCTTC
TRBJ2-7	TRBV11-3	-	-	CASSSVDRAYEQYF	TGTGCCAGCAGCTCAGTAGACAGAGCCTACGAGCAGTACTTC
TRBJ2-1	TRBV6-4	once	TRBD1	CASSDSYLTGRPNEQFF	TGTGCCAGCAGTGACTCTTACCTGACAGGGCGACCGAATGAGCAGTTCTTC
TRBJ2-7	TRBV4-3	few	TRBD1	CASSQDRRGGNYEQYF	TGCGCCAGCAGCCAAGATCGTAGAGGGGGCAACTACGAGCAGTACTTC
TRBJ1-5	TRBV19	-	-	CASSIVSYSNQPQHF	TGTGCCAGTAGTATCGTCAGTTATAGCAATCAGCCCCAGCATTTT
TRBJ2-7	TRBV15	-	-	CATSRETGPRLGQYF	TGTGCCACCAGCAGAGAAACGGGACCCCGGTTGGGGCAGTACTTC
TRBJ2-7	TRBV7-9	-	-	CASSPPSRDKRYEQYF	TGTGCCAGCAGCCCCCCCTCCAGGGATAAAAGATACGAGCAGTACTTC
TRBJ2-7	TRBV7-9	-	-	CASSHPPLGTLSYEQYF	TGTGCCAGCAGCCATCCCCCCCTAGGGACCCTCTCCTACGAGCAGTACTTC
TRBJ1-5	TRBV15	-	TRBD1	CATSIRDRGNQPQHF	TGTGCCACCAGCATCCGGGACAGGGGTAATCAGCCCCAGCATTTT
TRBJ1-4	TRBV19	once	TRBD1	CASSWTGGRAEKLFF	TGTGCCAGTAGTTGGACAGGGGGCCGGGCTGAAAAACTGTTTTTT
TRBJ2-3	TRBV19	-	-	CAGLKNRSSPDTQYF	TGTGCCGGATTGAAGAACAGGTCTAGTCCAGATACGCAGTATTTT
TRBJ2-7	TRBV18	-	-	CASSPLGRYYYEQYF	TGTGCCAGCTCACCATTAGGACGCTATTACTACGAGCAGTACTTC
TRBJ2-7	TRBV7-9	large	-	CASREGLSYEQYF	TGTGCCAGCAGAGAGGGGTTATCCTACGAGCAGTACTTC
TRBJ1-2	TRBV11-3	-	TRBD1	CASSLAPGTDFYGYTF	TGTGCCAGCAGCTTAGCCCCCGGGACAGATTTCTATGGCTACACCTTC
TRBJ1-1	TRBV6-5	-	-	CASITNTEAFF	TGTGCCAGCATCACGAACACTGAAGCTTTCTTT
TRBJ2-7	TRBV5-1	-	TRBD1	CASSSSPGQRRDEQYF	TGCGCCAGCAGCTCCTCCCCGGGACAGAGAAGGGACGAGCAGTACTTC
TRBJ2-1	TRBV9	-	-	CASSPHRKYNEQFF	TGTGCCAGCAGTCCCCACCGAAAGTACAATGAGCAGTTCTTC
TRBJ2-1	TRBV11-3	few	-	CASSPRPGRYNPSNEQFF	TGTGCCAGCAGCCCCCGCCCGGGGAGGTACAACCCCAGCAATGAGCAGTTCTTC
TRBJ2-2	TRBV7-9	-	TRBD2	CASSPTSGGNTGELFF	TGTGCCAGCAGCCCGACTAGCGGGGGGAACACCGGGGAGCTGTTTTTT
TRBJ2-2	TRBV7-9	-	-	CASSSRLTTPNTGELFF	TGTGCCAGCAGCTCCCGATTGACGACTCCGAACACCGGGGAGCTGTTTTTT
TRBJ2-7	TRBV18	-	-	CASSPEGLSYEQYF	TGTGCCAGCTCACCGGAGGGCCTCTCCTACGAGCAGTACTTC
TRBJ1-1	TRBV28	few	-	CASSFIDGAVGNTEAFF	TGTGCCAGCAGTTTTATAGACGGTGCCGTCGGGAACACTGAAGCTTTCTTT
TRBJ2-2	TRBV28	-	TRBD2	CASSQTSASGELFF	TGTGCCAGCAGCCAAACTAGCGCCTCCGGGGAGCTGTTTTTT
TRBJ2-3	TRBV11-2	-	-	CASSLTPGSTDTQYF	TGTGCCAGCAGCTTAACCCCGGGCAGCACAGATACGCAGTATTTT
TRBJ2-7	TRBV5-3	few	-	CARSLAVGESYEQYF	TGTGCCAGAAGCTTGGCCGTGGGGGAAAGCTACGAGCAGTACTTC
TRBJ1-1	TRBV4-3	-	-	CASSPQRSTEAFF	TGCGCCAGCAGCCCCCAGCGAAGCACTGAAGCTTTCTTT
TRBJ2-4	TRBV7-9	-	TRBD1	CASSSQTGPLGIQYF	TGTGCCAGCAGTTCACAGACAGGGCCCCTCGGGATTCAGTACTTC
TRBJ1-2	TRBV28	-	-	CASRLIIGGNYGYTF	TGTGCCAGCAGACTTATTATTGGGGGGAACTATGGCTACACCTTC
TRBJ2-3	TRBV7-8	-	TRBD2	CASSSPPSGISTDTQYF	TGTGCCAGCAGCTCGCCCCCTAGCGGGATTAGCACAGATACGCAGTATTTT
TRBJ1-5	TRBV28	-	-	CASSLHRPQHF	TGTGCCAGCAGTTTACATCGGCCCCAGCATTTT
TRBJ1-6	TRBV16	-	-	CASSLSGGVVYSPLHF	TGTGCCAGCAGCCTCTCCGGGGGGGTTGTGTATTCACCCCTCCACTTT
TRBJ2-3	TRBV2	-	TRBD1	CASSESRSQGEDTQYF	TGTGCCAGCAGTGAAAGTCGTAGTCAGGGGGAAGATACGCAGTATTTT
TRBJ1-1	TRBV5-1	-	TRBD1	CASSPAGTGSTEAFF	TGCGCCAGCAGCCCCGCCGGGACAGGGAGTACTGAAGCTTTCTTT
TRBJ2-7	TRBV7-8	few	-	CASSPRGGASSYEQYF	TGTGCCAGCAGCCCTCGAGGGGGGGCTTCTTCGTACGAGCAGTACTTC
TRBJ1-1	TRBV10-3	-	-	CAISESGSNTEAFF	TGTGCCATCAGTGAGTCAGGCTCGAACACTGAAGCTTTCTTT
TRBJ1-2	TRBV11-2	-	-	CASSLDRPYYGYTF	TGTGCCAGCAGCTTAGATAGACCTTACTATGGCTACACCTTC